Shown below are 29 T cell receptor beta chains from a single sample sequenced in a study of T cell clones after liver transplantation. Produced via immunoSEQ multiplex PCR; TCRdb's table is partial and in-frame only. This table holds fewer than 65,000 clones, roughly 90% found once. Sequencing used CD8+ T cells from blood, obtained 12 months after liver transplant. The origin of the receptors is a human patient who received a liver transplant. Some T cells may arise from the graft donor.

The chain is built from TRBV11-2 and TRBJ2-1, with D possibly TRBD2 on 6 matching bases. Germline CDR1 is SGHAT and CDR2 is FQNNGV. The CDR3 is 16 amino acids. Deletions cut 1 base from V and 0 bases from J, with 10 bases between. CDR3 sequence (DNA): TGTGCCAGCAGCTTAGGGCCAGCGGGCTCCTACAATGAGCAGTTCTTC. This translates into CASSLGPAGSYNEQFF.

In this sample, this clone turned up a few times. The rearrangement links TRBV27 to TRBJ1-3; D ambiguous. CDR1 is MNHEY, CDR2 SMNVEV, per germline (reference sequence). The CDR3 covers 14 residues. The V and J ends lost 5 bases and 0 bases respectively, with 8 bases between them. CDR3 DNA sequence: TGTGCCAGCAGTCCCCGGGCCTCTGGAAACACCATATATTTT. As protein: CASSPRASGNTIYF.

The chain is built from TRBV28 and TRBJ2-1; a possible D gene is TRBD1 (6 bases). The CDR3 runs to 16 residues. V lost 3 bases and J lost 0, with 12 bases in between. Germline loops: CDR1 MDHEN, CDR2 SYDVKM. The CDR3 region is CASSFWQGNSYNEQFF. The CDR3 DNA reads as TGTGCCAGCAGTTTTTGGCAGGGGAACTCCTACAATGAGCAGTTCTTC.

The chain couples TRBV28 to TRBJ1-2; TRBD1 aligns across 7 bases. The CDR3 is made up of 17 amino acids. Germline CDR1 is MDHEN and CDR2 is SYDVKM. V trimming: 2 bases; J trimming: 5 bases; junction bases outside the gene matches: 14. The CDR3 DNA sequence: TGTGCCAGCAGTTTAAGCTTGGAGGGGGCAGTTTTGTATGGCTACACCTTC. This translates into CASSLSLEGAVLYGYTF.

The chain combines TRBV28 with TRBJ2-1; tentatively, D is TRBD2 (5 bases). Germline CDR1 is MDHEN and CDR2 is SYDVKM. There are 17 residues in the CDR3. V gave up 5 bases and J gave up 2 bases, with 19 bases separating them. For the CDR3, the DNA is TGTGCCAGCAGTGTCCCCAGCGGCGCTCCCACCTACAATGAGCAGTTCTTC. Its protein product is CASSVPSGAPTYNEQFF.

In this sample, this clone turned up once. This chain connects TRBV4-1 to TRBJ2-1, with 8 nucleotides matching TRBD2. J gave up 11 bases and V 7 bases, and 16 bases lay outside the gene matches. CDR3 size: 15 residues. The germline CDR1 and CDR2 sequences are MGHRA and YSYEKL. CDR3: CASTEKEGTRGKQFF. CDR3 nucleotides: TGCGCCAGCACCGAGAAGGAGGGGACTAGGGGGAAGCAGTTCTTC.

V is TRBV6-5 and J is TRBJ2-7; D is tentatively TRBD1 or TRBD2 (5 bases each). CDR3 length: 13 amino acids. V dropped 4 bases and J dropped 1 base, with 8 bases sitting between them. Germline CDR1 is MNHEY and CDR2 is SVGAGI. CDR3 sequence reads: CASSFEGSYEQYF. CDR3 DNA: TGTGCCAGCAGTTTTGAGGGGTCCTACGAGCAGTACTTC.

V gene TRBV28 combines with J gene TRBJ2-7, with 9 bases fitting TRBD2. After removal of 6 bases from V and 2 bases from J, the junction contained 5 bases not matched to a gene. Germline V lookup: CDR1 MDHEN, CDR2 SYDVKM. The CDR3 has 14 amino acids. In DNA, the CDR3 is TGTGCCAGCAGCTCACGACTAGCGGCCTACGAGCAGTACTTC. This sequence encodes CASSSRLAAYEQYF. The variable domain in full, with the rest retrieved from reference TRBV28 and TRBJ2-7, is DVKVTQSSRYLVKRTGEKVFLECVQDMDHENMFWYRQDPGLGLRLIYFSYDVKMKEKGDIPEGYSVSREKKERFSLILESASTNQTSMYLCASSSRLAAYEQYFGPGTRLTVT.

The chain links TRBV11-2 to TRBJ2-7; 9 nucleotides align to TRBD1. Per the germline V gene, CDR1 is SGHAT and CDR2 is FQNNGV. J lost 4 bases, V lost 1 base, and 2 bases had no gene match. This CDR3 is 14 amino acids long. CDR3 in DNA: TGTGCCAGCAGCTTAGTGGGGACAGGGTACGAGCAGTACTTC. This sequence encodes CASSLVGTGYEQYF. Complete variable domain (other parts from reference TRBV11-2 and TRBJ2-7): EAGVAQSPRYKIIEKRQSVAFWCNPISGHATLYWYQQILGQGPKLLIQFQNNGVVDDSQLPKDRFSAERLKGVDSTLKIQPAKLEDSAVYLCASSLVGTGYEQYFGPGTRLTVT.

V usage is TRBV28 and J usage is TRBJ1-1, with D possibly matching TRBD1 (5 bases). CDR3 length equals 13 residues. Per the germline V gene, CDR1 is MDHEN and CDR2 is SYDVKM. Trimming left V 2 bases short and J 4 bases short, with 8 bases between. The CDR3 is CASSLGAGTEAFF. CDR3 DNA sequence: TGTGCCAGCAGTTTAGGGGCGGGCACTGAAGCTTTCTTT.

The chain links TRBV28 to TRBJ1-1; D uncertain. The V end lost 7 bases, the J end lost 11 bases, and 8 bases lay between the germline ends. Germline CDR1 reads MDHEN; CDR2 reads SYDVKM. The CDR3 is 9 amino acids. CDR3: CASTSKAFF. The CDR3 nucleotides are TGTGCCAGCACCTCTAAGGCTTTCTTT.

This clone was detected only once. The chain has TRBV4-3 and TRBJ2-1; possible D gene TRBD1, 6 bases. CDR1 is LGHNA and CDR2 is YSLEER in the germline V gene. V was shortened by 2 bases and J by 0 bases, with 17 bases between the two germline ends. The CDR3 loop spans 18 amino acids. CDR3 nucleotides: TGCGCCAGCAGCCAATTTGGACAGCCCAATCACTCCTACAATGAGCAGTTCTTC. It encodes CASSQFGQPNHSYNEQFF.

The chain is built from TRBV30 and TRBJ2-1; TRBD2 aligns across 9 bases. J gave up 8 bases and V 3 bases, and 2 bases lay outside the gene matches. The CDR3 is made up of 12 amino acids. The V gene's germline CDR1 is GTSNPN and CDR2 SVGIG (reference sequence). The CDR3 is CAWSVAGDEQFF. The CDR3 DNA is TGTGCCTGGAGCGTAGCGGGAGATGAGCAGTTCTTC.

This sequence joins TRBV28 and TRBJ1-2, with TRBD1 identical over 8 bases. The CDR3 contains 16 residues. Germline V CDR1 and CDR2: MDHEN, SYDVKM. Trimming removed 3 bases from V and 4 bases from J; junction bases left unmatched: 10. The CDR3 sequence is CASSFTPIGQGYGYTF. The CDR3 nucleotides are TGTGCCAGCAGTTTTACACCTATAGGACAGGGCTATGGCTACACCTTC.

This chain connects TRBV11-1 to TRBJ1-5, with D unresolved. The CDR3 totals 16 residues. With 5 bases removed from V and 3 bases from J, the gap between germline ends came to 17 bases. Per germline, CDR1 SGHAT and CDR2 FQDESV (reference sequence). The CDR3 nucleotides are TGTGCCAGCAGCCAAGTATGGGCAGATCACAATCAGCCCCAGCATTTT. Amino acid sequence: CASSQVWADHNQPQHF.

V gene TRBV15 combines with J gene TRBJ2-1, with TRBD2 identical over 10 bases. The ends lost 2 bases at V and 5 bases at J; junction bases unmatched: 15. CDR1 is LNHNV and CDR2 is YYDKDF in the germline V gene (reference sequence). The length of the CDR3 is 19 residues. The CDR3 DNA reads TGTGCCACCAGCAGACACCCTCTCGGGACTAGCGTTGATAACAATGAGCAGTTCTTC. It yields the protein CATSRHPLGTSVDNNEQFF.

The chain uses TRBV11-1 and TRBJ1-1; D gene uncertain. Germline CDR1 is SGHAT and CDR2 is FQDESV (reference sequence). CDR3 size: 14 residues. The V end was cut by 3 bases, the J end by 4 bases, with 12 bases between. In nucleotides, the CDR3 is TGTGCCAGCAGCTTCCCCCGTGGTGGCACTGAAGCTTTCTTT. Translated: CASSFPRGGTEAFF.

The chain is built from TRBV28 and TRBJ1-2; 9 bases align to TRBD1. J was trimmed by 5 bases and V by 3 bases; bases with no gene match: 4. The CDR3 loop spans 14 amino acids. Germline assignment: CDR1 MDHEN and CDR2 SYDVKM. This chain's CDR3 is CASSFPQGAYGYTF. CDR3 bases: TGTGCCAGCAGTTTCCCACAGGGGGCGTATGGCTACACCTTC.

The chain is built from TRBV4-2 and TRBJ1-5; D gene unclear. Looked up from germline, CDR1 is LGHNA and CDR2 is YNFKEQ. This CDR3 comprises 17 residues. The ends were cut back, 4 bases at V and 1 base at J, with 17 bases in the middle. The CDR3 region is CASSPGGEGSSNQPQHF. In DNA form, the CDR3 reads TGTGCCAGCAGCCCGGGTGGGGAGGGATCGAGCAATCAGCCCCAGCATTTT.

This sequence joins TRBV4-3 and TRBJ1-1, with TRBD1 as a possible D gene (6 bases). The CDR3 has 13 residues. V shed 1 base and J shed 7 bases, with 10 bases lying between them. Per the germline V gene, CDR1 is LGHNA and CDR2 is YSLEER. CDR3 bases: TGCGCCAGCAGCCAAGTGGGGGACAATGAAGCTTTCTTT. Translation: CASSQVGDNEAFF.

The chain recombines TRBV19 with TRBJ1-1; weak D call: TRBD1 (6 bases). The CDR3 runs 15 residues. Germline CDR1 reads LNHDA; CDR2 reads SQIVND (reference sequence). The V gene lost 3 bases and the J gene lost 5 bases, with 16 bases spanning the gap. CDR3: CASSIEGGGWTEAFF. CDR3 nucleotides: TGTGCCAGTAGTATTGAGGGGGGAGGTTGGACTGAAGCTTTCTTT.

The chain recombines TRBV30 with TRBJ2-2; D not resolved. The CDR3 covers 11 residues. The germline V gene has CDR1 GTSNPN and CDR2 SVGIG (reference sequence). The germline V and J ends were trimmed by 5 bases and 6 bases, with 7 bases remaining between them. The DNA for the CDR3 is TGTGCCTGGGAATCGGCCGGGGAGCTGTTTTTT. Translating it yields CAWESAGELFF.

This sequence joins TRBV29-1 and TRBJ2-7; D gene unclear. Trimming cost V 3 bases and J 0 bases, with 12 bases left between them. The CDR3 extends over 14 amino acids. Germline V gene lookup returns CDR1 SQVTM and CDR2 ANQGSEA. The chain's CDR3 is CSVDCSRSSYEQYF. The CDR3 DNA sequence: TGCAGCGTTGATTGTAGCCGAAGCTCCTACGAGCAGTACTTC.

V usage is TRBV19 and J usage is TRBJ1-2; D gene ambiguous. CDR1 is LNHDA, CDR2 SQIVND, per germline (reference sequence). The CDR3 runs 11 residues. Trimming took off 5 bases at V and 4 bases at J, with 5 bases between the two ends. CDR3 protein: CASSPSYGYTF. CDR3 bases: TGTGCCAGTAGTCCGAGCTATGGCTACACCTTC.

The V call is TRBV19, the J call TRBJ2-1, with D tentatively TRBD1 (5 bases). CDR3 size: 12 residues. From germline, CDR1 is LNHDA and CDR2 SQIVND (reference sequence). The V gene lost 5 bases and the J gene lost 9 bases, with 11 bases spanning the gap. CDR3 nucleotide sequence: TGTGCCAGTAGTGACAGTTGGGGTGAGCAGTTCTTC. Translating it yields CASSDSWGEQFF.

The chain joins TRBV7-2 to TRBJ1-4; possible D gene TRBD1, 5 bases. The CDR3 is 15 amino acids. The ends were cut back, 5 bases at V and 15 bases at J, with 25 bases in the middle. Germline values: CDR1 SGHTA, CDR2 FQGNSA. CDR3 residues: CASSPSPPGVAGLFF. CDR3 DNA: TGTGCCAGCAGCCCATCACCCCCCGGAGTGGCAGGGTTGTTTTTT.

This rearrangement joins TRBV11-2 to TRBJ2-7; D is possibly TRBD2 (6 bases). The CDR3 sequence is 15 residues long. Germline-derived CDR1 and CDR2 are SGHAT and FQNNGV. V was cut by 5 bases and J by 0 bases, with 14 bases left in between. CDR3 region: CASSAWDGSSYEQYF. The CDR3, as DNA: TGTGCCAGCAGCGCGTGGGACGGGAGCTCCTACGAGCAGTACTTC. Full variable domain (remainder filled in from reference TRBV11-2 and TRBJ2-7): EAGVAQSPRYKIIEKRQSVAFWCNPISGHATLYWYQQILGQGPKLLIQFQNNGVVDDSQLPKDRFSAERLKGVDSTLKIQPAKLEDSAVYLCASSAWDGSSYEQYFGPGTRLTVT.

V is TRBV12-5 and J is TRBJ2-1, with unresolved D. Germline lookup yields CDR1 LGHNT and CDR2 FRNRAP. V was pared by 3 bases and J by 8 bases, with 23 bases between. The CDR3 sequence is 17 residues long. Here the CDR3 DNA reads TGTGCTAGTGGTTTCTCTCCGATGCGGACCCCTTCGGATGAGCAGTTCTTC. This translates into CASGFSPMRTPSDEQFF.

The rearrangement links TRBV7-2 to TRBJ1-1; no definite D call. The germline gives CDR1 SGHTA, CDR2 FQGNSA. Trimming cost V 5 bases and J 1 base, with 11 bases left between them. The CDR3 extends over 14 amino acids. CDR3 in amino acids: CASSEDVRNTEAFF. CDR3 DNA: TGTGCCAGCAGCGAGGACGTAAGGAACACTGAAGCTTTCTTT.